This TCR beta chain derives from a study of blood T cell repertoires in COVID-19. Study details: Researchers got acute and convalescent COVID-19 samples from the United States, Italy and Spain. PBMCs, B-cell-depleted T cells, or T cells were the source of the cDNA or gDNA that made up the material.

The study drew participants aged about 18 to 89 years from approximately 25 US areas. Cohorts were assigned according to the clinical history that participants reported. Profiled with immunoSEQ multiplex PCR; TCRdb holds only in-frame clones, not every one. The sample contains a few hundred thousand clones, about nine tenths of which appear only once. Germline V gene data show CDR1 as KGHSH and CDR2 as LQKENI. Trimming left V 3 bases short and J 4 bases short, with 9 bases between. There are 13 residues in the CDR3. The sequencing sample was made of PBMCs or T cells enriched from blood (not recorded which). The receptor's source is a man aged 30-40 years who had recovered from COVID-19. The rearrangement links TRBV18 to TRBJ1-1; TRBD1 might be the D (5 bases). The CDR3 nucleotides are TGTGCCAGCTCACCCAGGGTGGCCACTGAAGCTTTCTTT. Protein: CASSPRVATEAFF.